This T cell receptor beta chain was identified in a study of blood T cell repertoires in COVID-19. Whole-study context: Italy, Spain and the United States were the sources of the convalescent and acute COVID-19 samples. PBMCs, B-cell-depleted T cells, or T cells provided the cDNA or gDNA that made up the material.

V was clipped by 7 bases and J by 4 bases, with 19 bases between them. This CDR3 contains 15 residues. Germline V gene lookup returns CDR1 MNHEY and CDR2 SVGAGI. In the authors' workflow: How many nucleated cells were present was estimated from reference gene primer amplification. Profiling relied on immunoSEQ multiplex PCR, and the TCRdb table lists in-frame clones only, not all of them. The V and J calls and the clone size are those of that table, but D and trimming were determined from the DNA. The sample has 290,000 or so clones, 65% to 90% seen once. This clonotype originated in a man aged 45-60 years with active or convalescent COVID-19. The sequenced sample was peripheral blood. The chain is built from TRBV6-5 and TRBJ1-1; D possibly corresponds to TRBD1 (6 bases). CDR3 amino acids: CASTPAGGHRTEAFF. CDR3 DNA: TGTGCCAGCACCCCAGCGGGGGGGCATCGCACTGAAGCTTTCTTT.